This T cell receptor beta chain originates from a study of CD4 T cells in relation to SARS-CoV-2 and coronaviruses. Overall study context: Patient ages ranged from about 21 to 72, median 38. The restricting HLA molecule for shared crossreactive spike epitopes was mapped.

Germline CDR1 and CDR2: MDHEN and SYDVKM. This CDR3 region has 13 residues. Trimming cost V 6 bases and J 2 bases, with 9 bases left between them. A single count supports this clone. The table came from immunoSEQ multiplex PCR; TCRdb's copy has only in-frame clones and leaves some out. This repertoire shows around 35,000 clones, over 75% found once; its top ten account for 3% to 3.5%. This sequence was found in an adult with COVID-19. The sample taken for sequencing was memory CD4+ T cells from PBMCs. The chain recombines TRBV28 with TRBJ2-3; D is unresolved. CDR3 sequence: CASREQVTDTQYF. The CDR3, as DNA: TGTGCCAGCAGGGAGCAGGTCACAGATACGCAGTATTTT.